Here is one T cell receptor beta chain with its context. The sample originates from a study of PD-1 blockade in mismatch repair-deficient tumors. For the study at large: Enrolled about 2012-2016, patients had progressing, pretreated mismatch repair-deficient cancers of approximately 13 types.

Produced via immunoSEQ multiplex PCR; TCRdb's table is partial and in-frame only. In the table there are 70,000 to 90,000 clones, around 80% of which are singletons. Sequencing was performed on peripheral blood, taken 44 weeks after starting pembrolizumab. This receptor was obtained from an adult with mismatch repair-deficient cancer.

The CDR3 coding sequence is TGTGCCAGCAGCTTTGGACCTCAAGAGACCCAGTACTTC. Translating it yields CASSFGPQETQYF. The rearrangement links TRBV7-8 to TRBJ2-5; D gene ambiguous. Trimming cost V 3 bases and J 2 bases, with 7 bases left between them. This CDR3 region has 13 residues. CDR1 and CDR2 from the germline V gene are SGHVS and FQNEAQ.